This entry lists 3 T cell receptor beta chains sequenced from one sample in a study of blood T cell repertoires in COVID-19. Measured with immunoSEQ multiplex PCR; TCRdb has only the in-frame clones, and not every one. The sample records a few hundred thousand clones, around 88% being singletons. Material: peripheral blood. The receptor set was obtained from a woman in her 50s with acute or convalescent COVID-19.

The V and J genes are TRBV5-1 and TRBJ2-3, with 9 positions matching TRBD1. The CDR3 sequence is 16 residues long. V lost 2 bases and J lost 4; bases outside the gene matches: 8. Per germline, CDR1 SGHRS and CDR2 YFSETQ. The CDR3 loop is CASSLSGTGTSDTQYF. The CDR3 DNA reads as TGCGCCAGCAGCTTATCCGGGACAGGGACTTCAGATACGCAGTATTTT.

The gene calls are TRBV7-2 and TRBJ2-7; perhaps TRBD1 as D (6 bases). The CDR3 extends over 15 amino acids. V lost 1 base, J lost 2 bases, and 12 bases lay in between. Germline V gene lookup returns CDR1 SGHTA and CDR2 FQGNSA. This chain's CDR3 is CASSLVQGPTYEQYF. CDR3 sequence (DNA): TGTGCCAGCAGCTTAGTCCAGGGGCCAACCTACGAGCAGTACTTC.

In DNA, the CDR3 is TGTGCCAGTAGAATCGGGACAGGGACCTCCTACGAGCAGTACTTC. Translating gives CASRIGTGTSYEQYF. This chain links TRBV19 with TRBJ2-7; TRBD1 matches 9 bases. This CDR3 comprises 15 residues. CDR1 and CDR2 (germline): LNHDA, SQIVND (reference sequence). The V gene end was trimmed by 6 bases and the J gene end by 0 bases; junction bases not matched to a gene: 6.